This note documents a single TCR beta chain sequence. The sample carries other DNA sequences with the same CDR3. Those who participated ranged in age from roughly 18 to 90 years and resided in under 25 US areas. In the original analysis: Reference gene primer amplification yielded estimated nucleated cell counts. Data came from immunoSEQ multiplex PCR; TCRdb stores just in-frame clones and leaves some out. The D gene and trimming were derived from the DNA, and the V and J assignments and clone size from that table. The table shows hundreds of thousands of clones, with around 85% occurring only once. This CDR3 has 13 amino acids. Germline V CDR1 and CDR2: SGHRS, YFSETQ. Trimming shortened V by 3 bases and J by 1 base, and 7 bases separated the two germline ends. The sample comes from a study of blood T cell repertoires in COVID-19. Study-wide background: Sites in the United States, Italy and Spain provided acute and convalescent COVID-19 samples. In each case, the material was cDNA or gDNA derived from T cells, B-cell-depleted T cells, or PBMCs.

This receptor was identified in a woman in her 50s who had recovered from COVID-19. Sequenced input: PBMCs or T cells enriched from blood (not recorded which). The rearrangement joins TRBV5-1 to TRBJ1-1, with D possibly being TRBD1 (5 bases). The CDR3 region is CASSSGQNTEAFF. In nucleotides, the CDR3 is TGCGCCAGCAGCTCCGGACAGAACACTGAAGCTTTCTTT.